The 17 T cell receptor beta chains given below trace back to one sample, sequenced in a study of regulatory and conventional T cells in RAG deficiency. Blood CD4+ CD25-low CD127-high conventional T cells supplied the genomic DNA template. Repertoires were generated with immunoSEQ multiplex PCR, while TCRdb's copy carries only in-frame clones and drops some. The table includes fewer than 40,000 clones, around 96% detected once. This sample also appeared in a second study, on regulatory T cells. That paper states: The primer mix had 52 TRBV and 13 TRBJ primers.

The specimen was CD25- CD4+ T cells sorted from blood. These receptors were collected from a human donor in good health.

V usage is TRBV6-5 and J usage is TRBJ1-2, with D possibly TRBD1 on 5 matching bases. V gave up 7 bases and J gave up 0 bases, with 12 bases separating them. CDR1 and CDR2 (germline): MNHEY, SVGAGI. The CDR3 totals 14 residues. Here the CDR3 DNA reads TGTGCCAGCACGGGGGGATCAGCTAACTATGGCTACACCTTC. This codes for CASTGGSANYGYTF.

V gene TRBV11-2 combines with J gene TRBJ1-2; TRBD1 matches 8 bases. V lost 5 bases and J lost 0; bases outside the gene matches: 5. This CDR3 comprises 15 residues. CDR1 is SGHAT, CDR2 FQNNGV, per germline. For the CDR3, the DNA is TGTGCCAGCAGCACATACAGGGGGGCTAACTATGGCTACACCTTC. Protein: CASSTYRGANYGYTF.

The chain is built from TRBV14 and TRBJ1-1, with unresolved D. Germline-derived CDR1 and CDR2 are SGHDN and FVKESK. V was cut by 4 bases and J by 0 bases, with 9 bases left in between. The length of the CDR3 is 14 residues. The CDR3 bases are TGTGCCAGCAGCCGGAGATGGGTGAACACTGAAGCTTTCTTT. Amino acid sequence: CASSRRWVNTEAFF.

The chain joins TRBV7-6 to TRBJ1-3, with 11 nucleotides matching TRBD1. Trimming took 5 bases from V and 2 from J; bases not matched to a gene: 14. Looked up from germline, CDR1 is SGHVS and CDR2 is FNYEAQ. This CDR3 spans 19 amino acids. The CDR3 bases are TGTGCCAGCAGCCGATTTTCAAATGGACAGGGGGCGACTGGAAACACCATATATTTT. Translating it yields CASSRFSNGQGATGNTIYF.

The rearrangement links TRBV7-2 to TRBJ2-7, with 14 positions matching TRBD2. Germline V gene data show CDR1 as SGHTA and CDR2 as FQGNSA. The CDR3 loop spans 15 amino acids. V lost 4 bases to trimming and J lost 5 bases; unmatched junction nucleotides: 4. CDR3 loop: CASSSRGLAGDEQYF. In DNA, the CDR3 is TGTGCCAGCAGCTCCCGGGGACTAGCGGGAGACGAGCAGTACTTC.

The rearrangement links TRBV6-1 to TRBJ2-7; 9 bases match TRBD2. The CDR3 consists of 16 residues. CDR1 MNHNS and CDR2 SASEGT come from the germline V gene. The ends lost 1 base at V and 2 bases at J; junction bases unmatched: 6. The CDR3 DNA is TGTGCCAGCAGTGAAGGGGCTAGCGGGGCGACCTACGAGCAGTACTTC. Amino acid sequence: CASSEGASGATYEQYF.

The chain employs TRBV6-6 and TRBJ2-4, with no clear D. The CDR3 spans 13 residues. Between the trimmed V and J ends, which lost 6 bases and 0 bases, there was a span of 6 bases. From germline, CDR1 is MNHNY and CDR2 SVGAGI (reference sequence). CDR3 in DNA: TGTGCCAGCAGCCAACTAGCCAAAAACATTCAGTACTTC. This codes for CASSQLAKNIQYF.

The chain joins TRBV5-1 to TRBJ2-1; 7 bases fit TRBD2. This CDR3 contains 16 residues. Trimming removed 2 bases from V and 3 bases from J; junction bases left unmatched: 8. Germline V gene data show CDR1 as SGHRS and CDR2 as YFSETQ. The CDR3: CASSFRSAGVYNEQFF. The CDR3 nucleotides read TGCGCCAGCAGCTTTAGGTCGGCGGGAGTCTACAATGAGCAGTTCTTC.

V usage is TRBV5-8 and J usage is TRBJ1-6; D is undetermined. Trimming removed 2 bases at V and 7 bases at J, with 13 bases between. Germline lookup yields CDR1 SGHTS and CDR2 YDEGEE. The CDR3 is 15 residues long. The CDR3 coding sequence is TGTGCCAGCAGCTTTGAGGGCTCGTGGAATTCACCCCTCCACTTT. This translates into CASSFEGSWNSPLHF. Combining the CDR3 with reference TRBV5-8 and TRBJ1-6 gives the whole variable domain EAGVTQSPTHLIKTRGQQATLRCSPISGHTSVYWYQQALGLGLQFLLWYDEGEERNRGNFPPRFSGRQFPNYSSELNVNALELEDSALYLCASSFEGSWNSPLHFGNGTRLTVT.

This sequence joins TRBV5-6 and TRBJ2-7, with 7 bases aligning to TRBD1. The V gene end was trimmed by 4 bases and the J gene end by 1 base; junction bases not matched to a gene: 2. Per the germline V gene, CDR1 is SGHDT and CDR2 is YYEEEE. This CDR3 is 13 amino acids long. In DNA, the CDR3 is TGTGCCAGCAGCGGGACAGTATCCTACGAGCAGTACTTC. Protein product: CASSGTVSYEQYF. The variable domain in full, completed from reference TRBV5-6 and TRBJ2-7, reads DAGVTQSPTHLIKTRGQQVTLRCSPKSGHDTVSWYQQALGQGPQFIFQYYEEEERQRGNFPDRFSGHQFPNYSSELNVNALLLGDSALYLCASSGTVSYEQYFGPGTRLTVT.

This chain connects TRBV30 to TRBJ2-3; 7 bases align to TRBD1. The J segment lost 11 bases and the V segment lost 3 bases, leaving 11 bases of the junction unmatched. From germline, CDR1 is GTSNPN and CDR2 SVGIG (reference sequence). The CDR3 runs 13 residues. The CDR3: CAWSPDRRMMQYF. The CDR3 DNA is TGTGCCTGGAGCCCGGACAGGAGGATGATGCAGTATTTT.

V is TRBV4-3 and J is TRBJ2-1; tentative D call: TRBD2 (6 bases). Trimming cost V 4 bases and J 2 bases, with 24 bases left between them. The CDR3 loop spans 19 amino acids. Germline V gene sequence: CDR1 LGHNA, CDR2 YSLEER. DNA of the CDR3: TGCGCCAGCAGCCTAGGCCCCTTGCTAGCAGGACTAACCTACAATGAGCAGTTCTTC. It yields the protein CASSLGPLLAGLTYNEQFF.

This CDR3 is CASSLGQRVLTADTQYF. CDR3 in DNA: TGTGCCAGCAGCTTAGGCCAGCGGGTCTTAACCGCAGATACGCAGTATTTT. The chain combines TRBV13 with TRBJ2-3; maybe TRBD2 (6 bases). The CDR3 spans 17 residues. The germline V gene encodes CDR1 PRHDT and CDR2 FYEKMQ (reference sequence). With 0 bases removed from V and 4 bases from J, the gap between germline ends came to 17 bases. The variable domain in full, with the rest retrieved from reference TRBV13 and TRBJ2-3, is AAGVIQSPRHLIKEKRETATLKCYPIPRHDTVYWYQQGPGQDPQFLISFYEKMQSDKGSIPDRFSAQQFSDYHSELNMSSLELGDSALYFCASSLGQRVLTADTQYFGPGTRLTVL.

The chain uses TRBV5-6 and TRBJ2-1; TRBD2 matches at 8 bases. The germline CDR1 and CDR2 sequences are SGHDT and YYEEEE. V lost 0 bases to trimming and J lost 2 bases; unmatched junction nucleotides: 1. This CDR3 is built from 15 residues. DNA for the CDR3: TGTGCCAGCAGCTTGGAACTAGCGGCCTACAATGAGCAGTTCTTC. Protein product: CASSLELAAYNEQFF.

This chain links TRBV29-1 with TRBJ2-3, with a possible D match to TRBD2 (5 bases). CDR3 length equals 13 residues. With 6 bases removed from V and 1 base from J, the gap between germline ends came to 11 bases. CDR1 is SQVTM and CDR2 is ANQGSEA in the germline V gene. CDR3 coding DNA: TGCAGCGTGTCGGACTGGCGCACAGATACGCAGTATTTT. Translating it yields CSVSDWRTDTQYF.

The rearrangement joins TRBV7-9 to TRBJ2-7; TRBD2 is a possible D gene (6 bases). Germline CDR1 SEHNR, CDR2 FQNEAQ (reference sequence). This CDR3 spans 17 amino acids. The V and J ends lost 4 bases and 2 bases respectively, with 21 bases between them. The CDR3 DNA follows: TGTGCCAGCAGCTCCCTCCCCCACCAGGGAGGCACCTACGAGCAGTACTTC. Translation gives CASSSLPHQGGTYEQYF.

V gene TRBV2 combines with J gene TRBJ1-2; 11 bases map to TRBD1. The CDR3 loop spans 14 amino acids. Trimming at V came to 6 bases and at J to 5 bases, leaving 5 bases not matched to a gene. CDR1 SNHLY and CDR2 FYNNEI come from the germline V gene. CDR3 nucleotides: TGTGCCAGCAGCGGACAGGGGGCGAAATATGGCTACACCTTC. This codes for CASSGQGAKYGYTF. The variable domain in full, with the rest retrieved from reference TRBV2 and TRBJ1-2, is EPEVTQTPSHQVTQMGQEVILRCVPISNHLYFYWYRQILGQKVEFLVSFYNNEISEKSEIFDDQFSVERPDGSNFTLKIRSTKLEDSAMYFCASSGQGAKYGYTFGSGTRLTVV.